The clone carrying this TCR beta chain was seen a handful of times. This specimen comes from a study of T-cell reconstitution after alpha-beta-depleted transplantation in children. The CDR3 has 14 amino acids. With 8 bases clipped from V and 4 bases from J, the junction kept 7 bases outside the gene matches. Germline loops: CDR1 SGHVS, CDR2 FQNEAQ. Using unique molecular identifiers, the investigators prepared the TCRbeta library. TCRdb fed the PCR reads into MiXCR, producing one record per CDR3 protein. There are some 490,000 distinct CDR3 sequences in the sample; around 12% occur only once, and around 5.8% lies in the top ten.

The input for sequencing was PBMCs from the stem cell graft donor, taken from the stem cell graft. V usage is TRBV7-8 and J usage is TRBJ2-7; 11 positions agree with TRBD1. The origin of this receptor is a human donor who donated a stem cell graft to a child with combined immunodeficiency. CDR3 in DNA: TGTGCCAGCGGGACAGGGGGGGATATTTACGAGCAGTACTTC. Translation: CASGTGGDIYEQYF.